The source of this TCR beta chain is a study of technical replicates of blood from a handful of donors. Some clones are missing from TCRdb's copy, which holds only in-frame ones; the method was immunoSEQ multiplex PCR. The top ten hold around 0.3% of the sample, which has about 88,000 clones, over 90% seen once. This clone was seen only a few times. Specimen: T cells isolated from PBMCs. The origin of this receptor is a human donor in good health.

CDR3 DNA sequence: TGTGCCAGTCGACGGGAGGTCGGAGAAAAACTGTTTTTT. Its protein product is CASRREVGEKLFF. The rearrangement uses TRBV2 and TRBJ1-4, with unresolved D. The CDR3 extends over 13 amino acids. Germline CDR1 and CDR2: SNHLY and FYNNEI. Trimming took 9 bases from V and 8 from J, leaving 16 bases between them. Based on the CDR3 plus reference TRBV2 and TRBJ1-4, the full variable domain is EPEVTQTPSHQVTQMGQEVILRCVPISNHLYFYWYRQILGQKVEFLVSFYNNEISEKSEIFDDQFSVERPDGSNFTLKIRSTKLEDSAMYFCASRREVGEKLFFGSGTQLSVL.